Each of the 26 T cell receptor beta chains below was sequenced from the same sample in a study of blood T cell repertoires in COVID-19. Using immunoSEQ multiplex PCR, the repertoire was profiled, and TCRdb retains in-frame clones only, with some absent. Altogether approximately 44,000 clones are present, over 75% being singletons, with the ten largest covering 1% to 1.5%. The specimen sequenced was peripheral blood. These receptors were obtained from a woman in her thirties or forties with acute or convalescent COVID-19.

DNA for the CDR3: TGTGCCAGCTCACCACCGAACAACTACGAGCAGTACTTC. The encoded protein is CASSPPNNYEQYF. The V call is TRBV18, the J call TRBJ2-7, with D hard to call. The germline V gene encodes CDR1 KGHSH and CDR2 LQKENI. Trimming stripped 0 bases from V and 3 bases from J, with 6 bases between. There are 13 residues in the CDR3.

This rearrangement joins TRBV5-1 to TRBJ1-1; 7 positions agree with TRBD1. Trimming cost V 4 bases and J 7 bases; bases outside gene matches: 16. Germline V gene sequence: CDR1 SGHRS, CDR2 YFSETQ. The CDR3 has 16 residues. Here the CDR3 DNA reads TGCGCCAGCAGCCGGATGAGACAGGGTGGGATAAGTGAAGCTTTCTTT. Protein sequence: CASSRMRQGGISEAFF.

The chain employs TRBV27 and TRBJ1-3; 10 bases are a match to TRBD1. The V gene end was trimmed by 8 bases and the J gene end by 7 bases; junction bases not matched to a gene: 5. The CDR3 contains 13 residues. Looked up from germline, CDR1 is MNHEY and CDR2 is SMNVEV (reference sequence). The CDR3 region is CASADRGQNTIYF. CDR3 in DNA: TGTGCCAGCGCCGACAGGGGGCAGAACACCATATATTTT.

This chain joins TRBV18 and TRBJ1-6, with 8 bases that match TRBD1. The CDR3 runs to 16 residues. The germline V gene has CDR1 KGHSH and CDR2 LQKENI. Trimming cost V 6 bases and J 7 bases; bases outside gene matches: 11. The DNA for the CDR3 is TGTGCCAGCTCCCTCAGGGGGCCTGGGGACAATTCACCCCTCCACTTT. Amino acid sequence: CASSLRGPGDNSPLHF.

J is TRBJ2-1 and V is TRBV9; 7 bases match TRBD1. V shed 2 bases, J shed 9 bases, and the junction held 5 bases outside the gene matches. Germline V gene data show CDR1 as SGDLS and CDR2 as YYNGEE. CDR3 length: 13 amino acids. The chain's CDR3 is CASSVNRGAEQFF. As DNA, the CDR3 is TGTGCCAGCAGCGTTAACAGGGGCGCTGAGCAGTTCTTC.

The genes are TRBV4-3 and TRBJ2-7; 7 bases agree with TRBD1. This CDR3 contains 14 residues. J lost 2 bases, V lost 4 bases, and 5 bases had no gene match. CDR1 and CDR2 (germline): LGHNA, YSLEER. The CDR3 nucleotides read TGCGCCAGCAGCCCGCGACAGGGACCCTACGAGCAGTACTTC. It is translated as CASSPRQGPYEQYF.

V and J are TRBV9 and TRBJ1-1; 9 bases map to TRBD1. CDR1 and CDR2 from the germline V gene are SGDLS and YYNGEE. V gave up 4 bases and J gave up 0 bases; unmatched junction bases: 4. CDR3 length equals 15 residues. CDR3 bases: TGTGCCAGCAGCCGCCGGACAGGGGTGAACACTGAAGCTTTCTTT. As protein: CASSRRTGVNTEAFF.

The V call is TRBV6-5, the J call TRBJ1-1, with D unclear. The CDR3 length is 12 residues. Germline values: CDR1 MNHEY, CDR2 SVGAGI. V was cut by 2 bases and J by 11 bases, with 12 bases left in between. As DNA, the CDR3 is TGTGCCAGCAGTTACGTTCTGGGAGTGGCTTTCTTT. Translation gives CASSYVLGVAFF.

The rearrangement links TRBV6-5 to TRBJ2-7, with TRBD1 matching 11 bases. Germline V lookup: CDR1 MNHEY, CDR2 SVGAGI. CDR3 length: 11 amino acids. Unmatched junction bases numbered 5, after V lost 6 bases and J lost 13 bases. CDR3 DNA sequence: TGTGCCAGCAGCGGGGGACAGGGGGAATACTTC. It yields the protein CASSGGQGEYF.

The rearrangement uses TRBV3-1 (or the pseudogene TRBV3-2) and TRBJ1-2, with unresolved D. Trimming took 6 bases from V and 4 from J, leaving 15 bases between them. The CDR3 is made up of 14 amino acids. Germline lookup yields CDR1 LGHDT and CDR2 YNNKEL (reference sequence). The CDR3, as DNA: TGTGCCAGCAGTCAGCTAAGGGAGGGCTATGGCTACACCTTC. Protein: CASSQLREGYGYTF.

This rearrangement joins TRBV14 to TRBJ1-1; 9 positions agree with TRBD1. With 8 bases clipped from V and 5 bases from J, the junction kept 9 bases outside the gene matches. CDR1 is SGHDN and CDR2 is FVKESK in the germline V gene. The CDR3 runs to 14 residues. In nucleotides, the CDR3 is TGTGCCAGCGGACACAGGGGGCTACTGACTGAAGCTTTCTTT. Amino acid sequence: CASGHRGLLTEAFF.

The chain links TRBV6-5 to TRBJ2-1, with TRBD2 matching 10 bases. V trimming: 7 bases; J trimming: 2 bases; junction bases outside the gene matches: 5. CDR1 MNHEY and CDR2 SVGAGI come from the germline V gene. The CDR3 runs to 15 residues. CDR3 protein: CASTSTSGTYNEQFF. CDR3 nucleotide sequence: TGTGCCAGCACGTCCACTAGCGGGACCTACAATGAGCAGTTCTTC.

The CDR3 loop is CASSLDGRGPDTQYF. The CDR3 DNA follows: TGCGCCAGCAGCTTGGATGGCAGGGGGCCTGATACGCAGTATTTT. The V and J genes are TRBV5-1 and TRBJ2-3, with 8 nucleotides matching TRBD1. This CDR3 has 15 residues. Germline-derived CDR1 and CDR2 are SGHRS and YFSETQ. The trim removed 0 bases at V and 6 bases at J, leaving 6 bases unmatched.

CDR3 DNA sequence: TGTGCCAGCAGTAGACAGGGGAACGACAACTATGGCTACACCTTC. Translating gives CASSRQGNDNYGYTF. The chain joins TRBV28 to TRBJ1-2; 8 positions match TRBD1. Unmatched junction bases numbered 7, after V lost 5 bases and J lost 2 bases. From germline, CDR1 is MDHEN and CDR2 SYDVKM. The CDR3 runs to 15 residues.

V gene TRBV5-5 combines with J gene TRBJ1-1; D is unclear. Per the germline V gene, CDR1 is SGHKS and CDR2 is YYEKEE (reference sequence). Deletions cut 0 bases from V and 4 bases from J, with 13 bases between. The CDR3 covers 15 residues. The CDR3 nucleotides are TGTGCCAGCAGCTTGGAACGTGGGGAGAGCACTGAAGCTTTCTTT. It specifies CASSLERGESTEAFF.

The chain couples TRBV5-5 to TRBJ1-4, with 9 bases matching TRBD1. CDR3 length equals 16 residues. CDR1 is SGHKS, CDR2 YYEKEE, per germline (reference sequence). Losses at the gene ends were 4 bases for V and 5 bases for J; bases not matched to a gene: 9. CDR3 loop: CASSLGQGQINEKLFF. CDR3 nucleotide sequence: TGTGCCAGCAGCCTAGGACAGGGGCAGATAAATGAAAAACTGTTTTTT.

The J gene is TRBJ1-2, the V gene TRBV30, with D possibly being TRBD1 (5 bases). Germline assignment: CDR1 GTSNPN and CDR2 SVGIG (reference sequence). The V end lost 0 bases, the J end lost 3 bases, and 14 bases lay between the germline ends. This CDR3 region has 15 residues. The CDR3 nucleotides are TGTGCCTGGAGTGTACTAAGGGGCGCGGACTATGGCTACACCTTC. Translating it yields CAWSVLRGADYGYTF.

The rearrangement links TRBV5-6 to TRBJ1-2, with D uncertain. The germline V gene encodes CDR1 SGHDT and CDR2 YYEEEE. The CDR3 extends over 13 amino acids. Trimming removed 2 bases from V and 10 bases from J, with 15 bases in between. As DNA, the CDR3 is TGTGCCAGCAGCTTAACACAAAGGGAGGTCTACACCTTC. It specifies CASSLTQREVYTF.

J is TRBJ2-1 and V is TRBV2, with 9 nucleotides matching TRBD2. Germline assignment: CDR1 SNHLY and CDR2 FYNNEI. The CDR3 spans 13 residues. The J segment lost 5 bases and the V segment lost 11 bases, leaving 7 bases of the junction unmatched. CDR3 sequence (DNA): TGTGCCGGTAGGGTAGCGGGGGACAATGAGCAGTTCTTC. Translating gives CAGRVAGDNEQFF.

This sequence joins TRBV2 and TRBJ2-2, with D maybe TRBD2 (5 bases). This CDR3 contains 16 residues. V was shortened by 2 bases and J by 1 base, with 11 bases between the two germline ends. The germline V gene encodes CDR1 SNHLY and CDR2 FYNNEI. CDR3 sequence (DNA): TGTGCCAGCAGTGAACCGGTCGCGGGGAACACCGGGGAGCTGTTTTTT. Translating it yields CASSEPVAGNTGELFF. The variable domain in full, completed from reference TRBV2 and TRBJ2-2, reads EPEVTQTPSHQVTQMGQEVILRCVPISNHLYFYWYRQILGQKVEFLVSFYNNEISEKSEIFDDQFSVERPDGSNFTLKIRSTKLEDSAMYFCASSEPVAGNTGELFFGEGSRLTVL.

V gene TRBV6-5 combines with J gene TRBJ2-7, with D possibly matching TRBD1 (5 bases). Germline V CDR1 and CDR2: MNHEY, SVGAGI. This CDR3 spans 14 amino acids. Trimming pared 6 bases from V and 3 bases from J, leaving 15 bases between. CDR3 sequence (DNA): TGTGCCAGCAGCTCCGTCCGACAGAACTACGAGCAGTACTTC. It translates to CASSSVRQNYEQYF.

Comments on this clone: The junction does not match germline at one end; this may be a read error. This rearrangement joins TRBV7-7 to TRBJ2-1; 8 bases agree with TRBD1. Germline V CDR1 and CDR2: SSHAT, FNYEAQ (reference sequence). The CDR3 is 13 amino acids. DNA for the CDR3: TGTGCTAGCAGCAAGGACAGGGTGGGCGAGCAGTTCTTC. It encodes CASSKDRVGEQFF. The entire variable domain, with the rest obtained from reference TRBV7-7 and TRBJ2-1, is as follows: GAGVSQSPRYKVTKRGQDVTLRCDPISSHATLYWYQQALGQGPEFLTYFNYEAQPDKSGLPSDRFSAERPEGSISTLTIQRTEQRDSAMYRCASSKDRVGEQFFGPGTRLTVL.

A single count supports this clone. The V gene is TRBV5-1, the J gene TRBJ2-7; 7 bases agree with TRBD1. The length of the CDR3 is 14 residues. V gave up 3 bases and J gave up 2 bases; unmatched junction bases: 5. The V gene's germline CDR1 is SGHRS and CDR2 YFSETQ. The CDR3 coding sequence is TGCGCCAGCAGCTCCTCCGGGACAGCCTACGAGCAGTACTTC. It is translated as CASSSSGTAYEQYF.

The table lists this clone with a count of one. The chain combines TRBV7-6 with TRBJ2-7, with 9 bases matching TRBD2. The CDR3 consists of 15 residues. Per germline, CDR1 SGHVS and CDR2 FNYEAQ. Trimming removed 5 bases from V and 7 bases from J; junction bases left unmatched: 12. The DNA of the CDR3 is TGTGCCAGCAGCGCAGAAGGGACTAGCCCGAGGGAGCAGTACTTC. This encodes CASSAEGTSPREQYF.

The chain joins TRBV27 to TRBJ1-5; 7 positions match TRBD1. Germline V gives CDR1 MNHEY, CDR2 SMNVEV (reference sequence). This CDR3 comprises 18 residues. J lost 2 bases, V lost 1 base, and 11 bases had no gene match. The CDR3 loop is CASSLLAARQGGNQPQHF. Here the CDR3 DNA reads TGTGCCAGCAGTTTATTAGCGGCGAGACAGGGCGGCAATCAGCCCCAGCATTTT.

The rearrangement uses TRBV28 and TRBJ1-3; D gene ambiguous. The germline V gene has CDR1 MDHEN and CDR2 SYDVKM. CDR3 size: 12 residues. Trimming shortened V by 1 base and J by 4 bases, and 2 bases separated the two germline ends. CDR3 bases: TGTGCCAGCAGTTTATTAGGAAACACCATATATTTT. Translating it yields CASSLLGNTIYF. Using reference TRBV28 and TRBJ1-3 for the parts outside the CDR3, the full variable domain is DVKVTQSSRYLVKRTGEKVFLECVQDMDHENMFWYRQDPGLGLRLIYFSYDVKMKEKGDIPEGYSVSREKKERFSLILESASTNQTSMYLCASSLLGNTIYFGEGSWLTVV.